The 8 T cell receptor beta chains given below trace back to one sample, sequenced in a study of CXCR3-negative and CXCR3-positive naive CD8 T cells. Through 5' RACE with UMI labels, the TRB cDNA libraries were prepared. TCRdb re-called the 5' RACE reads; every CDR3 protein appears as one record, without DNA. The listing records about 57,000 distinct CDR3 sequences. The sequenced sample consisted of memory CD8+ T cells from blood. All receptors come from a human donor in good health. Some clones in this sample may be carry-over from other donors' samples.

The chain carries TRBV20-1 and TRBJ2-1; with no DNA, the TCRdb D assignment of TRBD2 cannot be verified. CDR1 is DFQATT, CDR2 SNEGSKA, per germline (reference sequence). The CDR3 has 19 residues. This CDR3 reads CSARDQTRKPGTSDNEQFF.

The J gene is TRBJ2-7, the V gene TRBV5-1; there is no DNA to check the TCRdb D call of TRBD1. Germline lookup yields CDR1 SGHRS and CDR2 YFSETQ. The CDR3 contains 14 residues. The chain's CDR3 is CASSPGTGYNEQYF.

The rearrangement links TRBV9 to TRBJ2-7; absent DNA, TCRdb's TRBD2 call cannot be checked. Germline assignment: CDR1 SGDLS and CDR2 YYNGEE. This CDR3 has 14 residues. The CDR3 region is CASSPGTRLYEQYF.

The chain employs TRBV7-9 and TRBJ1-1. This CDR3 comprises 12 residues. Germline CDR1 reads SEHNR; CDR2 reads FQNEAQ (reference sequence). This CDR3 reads CASSLGWVEAFF.

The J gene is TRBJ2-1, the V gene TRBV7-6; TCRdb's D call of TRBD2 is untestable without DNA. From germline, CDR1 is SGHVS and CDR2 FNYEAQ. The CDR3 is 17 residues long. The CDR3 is CASSPIFGGDKANEQFF.

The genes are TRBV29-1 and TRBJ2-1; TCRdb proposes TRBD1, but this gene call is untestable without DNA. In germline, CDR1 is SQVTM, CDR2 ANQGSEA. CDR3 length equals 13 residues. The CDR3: CSVEQGIYNEQFF.

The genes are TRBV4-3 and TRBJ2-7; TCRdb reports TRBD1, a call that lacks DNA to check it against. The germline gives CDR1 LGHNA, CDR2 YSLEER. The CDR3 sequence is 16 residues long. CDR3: CASSQDAGLGTYEQYF.

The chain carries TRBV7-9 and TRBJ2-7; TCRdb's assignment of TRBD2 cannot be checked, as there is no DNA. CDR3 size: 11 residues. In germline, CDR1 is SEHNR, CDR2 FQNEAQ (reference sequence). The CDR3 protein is CASRVEGEQYF.